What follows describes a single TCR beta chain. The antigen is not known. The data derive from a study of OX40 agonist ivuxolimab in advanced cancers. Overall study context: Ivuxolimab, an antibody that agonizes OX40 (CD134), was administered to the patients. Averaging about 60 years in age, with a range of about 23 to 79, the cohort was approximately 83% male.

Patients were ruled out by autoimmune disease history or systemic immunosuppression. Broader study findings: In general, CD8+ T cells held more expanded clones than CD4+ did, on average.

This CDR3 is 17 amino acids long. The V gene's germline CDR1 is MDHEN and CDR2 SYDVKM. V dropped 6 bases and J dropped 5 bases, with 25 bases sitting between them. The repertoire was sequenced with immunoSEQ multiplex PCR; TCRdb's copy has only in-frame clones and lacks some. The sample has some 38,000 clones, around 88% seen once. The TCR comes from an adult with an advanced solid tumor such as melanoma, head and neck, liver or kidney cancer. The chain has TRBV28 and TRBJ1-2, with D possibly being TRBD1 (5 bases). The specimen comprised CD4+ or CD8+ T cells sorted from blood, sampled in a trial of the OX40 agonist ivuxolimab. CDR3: CASRATSSRGVDYGYTF. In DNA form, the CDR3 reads TGTGCCAGCAGAGCCACGTCAAGTCGGGGGGTGGATTATGGCTACACCTTC.